The 20 T cell receptor beta chains given below trace back to one sample, sequenced in a study of cytomegalovirus exposure and HLA in healthy donors. 13 Jbeta primers and 60 Vbeta primers were used for the PCR. Some clones are missing from TCRdb's copy, which holds only in-frame ones; the method was immunoSEQ multiplex PCR. The sample consists of about 190,000 clones, about 84% of them appearing once. Sequenced sample: PBMCs. Receptor source: a woman under 40 in good health and CMV-seropositive.

This clone was found many times. Other nucleotide sequences in the sample specify the same CDR3. The gene calls are TRBV11-2 and TRBJ1-6; possible D gene TRBD1, 5 bases. Trimming cost V 3 bases and J 8 bases, with 8 bases left between them. Germline V gene lookup returns CDR1 SGHAT and CDR2 FQNNGV. The CDR3 runs to 13 residues. The CDR3 reads CASSLGPDSPLHF. CDR3 nucleotides: TGTGCCAGCAGCTTGGGGCCTGATTCACCCCTCCACTTT.

This chain links TRBV5-6 with TRBJ2-1; unclear D gene. CDR1 is SGHDT and CDR2 is YYEEEE in the germline V gene. There are 12 residues in the CDR3. The ends were cut back, 4 bases at V and 5 bases at J, with 7 bases in the middle. The CDR3 region is CASSLRDNEQFF. In DNA, the CDR3 is TGTGCCAGCAGCCTACGGGACAATGAGCAGTTCTTC.

V and J are TRBV5-4 and TRBJ1-1; TRBD1 matches at 8 bases. CDR1 is SGHNT, CDR2 YYREEE, per germline (reference sequence). The CDR3 is 15 residues long. V lost 2 bases, J lost 3 bases, and 6 bases stayed unmatched. The DNA for the CDR3 is TGTGCCAGCAGCTTTACAGGGGGTGGGGACACTGAAGCTTTCTTT. It is translated as CASSFTGGGDTEAFF.

This chain uses TRBV5-1 with TRBJ2-3; 7 bases are a match to TRBD1. V was clipped by 0 bases and J by 5 bases; unmatched bases: 6. The CDR3 covers 15 residues. Looked up from germline, CDR1 is SGHRS and CDR2 is YFSETQ. The CDR3 is CASSLGWDSEDTQYF. The CDR3 DNA sequence: TGCGCCAGCAGCTTGGGATGGGACAGCGAAGATACGCAGTATTTT.

This chain links TRBV10-1 with TRBJ2-3; D unclear. The CDR3 contains 13 residues. V lost 7 bases and J lost 7, with 15 bases in between. The germline V gene encodes CDR1 WNHNN and CDR2 SYGVQD (reference sequence). CDR3 DNA sequence: TGCGCCAGCACCCCCAAGCGAGGCTATACGCAGTATTTT. Translation: CASTPKRGYTQYF.

The V call is TRBV9, the J call TRBJ2-1, with a tentative D call TRBD2 (6 bases). Germline assignment: CDR1 SGDLS and CDR2 YYNGEE. Trimming cost V 0 bases and J 8 bases, with 21 bases left between them. The CDR3 contains 17 residues. CDR3 in DNA: TGTGCCAGCAGCGTAGTTCGCCCGGGAGAGAGTGGTCATGAGCAGTTCTTC. Encoded protein: CASSVVRPGESGHEQFF.

The genes are TRBV4-1 and TRBJ2-7, with D perhaps matching TRBD1 (6 bases). The V end lost 4 bases, the J end lost 12 bases, and 22 bases lay between the germline ends. The CDR3 runs 14 residues. Looked up from germline, CDR1 is MGHRA and CDR2 is YSYEKL. For the CDR3, the DNA is TGCGCCAGCAGCCTTGATTACCTGGACAGCCCTCCGTACTTC. This sequence encodes CASSLDYLDSPPYF.

J is TRBJ1-2 and V is TRBV7-8; TRBD1 agrees at 11 bases. The V segment lost 4 bases and the J segment 5 bases; nucleotides outside the gene matches: 9. This CDR3 has 16 residues. CDR1 SGHVS and CDR2 FQNEAQ come from the germline V gene. This chain's CDR3 is CASSSGTGGSRYGYTF. Written as DNA, the CDR3 is TGTGCCAGCAGCTCGGGGACAGGGGGATCAAGATATGGCTACACCTTC.

The V gene is TRBV9, the J gene TRBJ2-2; 7 bases map to TRBD2. V shed 2 bases, J shed 5 bases, and the junction held 12 bases outside the gene matches. CDR1 and CDR2 from the germline V gene are SGDLS and YYNGEE. The CDR3 totals 17 residues. The CDR3 region has the DNA TGTGCCAGCAGCGTGTCCGCTACCGGGAGGTTTACCGGGGAGCTGTTTTTT. Amino acid sequence: CASSVSATGRFTGELFF.

The chain has TRBV7-6 and TRBJ2-7; 10 nucleotides agree with TRBD2. The CDR3 is 13 amino acids. V gave up 3 bases and J gave up 10 bases; unmatched junction bases: 6. Looked up from germline, CDR1 is SGHVS and CDR2 is FNYEAQ. The CDR3 here is CASSFRLAGTQYF. CDR3 in DNA: TGTGCCAGCAGCTTCCGACTAGCGGGTACTCAGTACTTC.

The genes are TRBV7-2 and TRBJ1-3; 8 nucleotides align to TRBD1. The CDR3 consists of 14 residues. Losses at the gene ends were 1 base for V and 8 bases for J; bases not matched to a gene: 4. In germline, CDR1 is SGHTA, CDR2 FQGNSA. The CDR3 DNA sequence: TGTGCCAGCAGCTTAGTTGGACAGGGAGACACCATATATTTT. Amino acids: CASSLVGQGDTIYF.

The rearrangement links TRBV7-9 to TRBJ1-3; D gene unclear. Trimming pared 5 bases from V and 0 bases from J, leaving 20 bases between. Looked up from germline, CDR1 is SEHNR and CDR2 is FQNEAQ (reference sequence). The CDR3 totals 18 residues. Written as DNA, the CDR3 is TGTGCCAGCAGCCCCAGTATTCTGCGTACAGACTCTGGAAACACCATATATTTT. Its protein product is CASSPSILRTDSGNTIYF.

On this clone: At one end the junction does not follow the germline gene, possibly because of a read error. V usage is TRBV7-9 and J usage is TRBJ2-2; D unresolved. Germline V lookup: CDR1 SEHNR, CDR2 FQNEAQ (reference sequence). CDR3 length equals 15 residues. The CDR3 DNA is TGTTCCAGCAGCCCCCCACGGTCCAACACCGGGGAGCTGTTTTTT. Protein sequence: CSSSPPRSNTGELFF.

This chain uses TRBV9 with TRBJ2-5; 13 bases map to TRBD2. The V and J ends lost 0 bases and 4 bases, in that order; junction bases with no gene match: 0. Germline V gives CDR1 SGDLS, CDR2 YYNGEE. CDR3 length equals 15 residues. As DNA, the CDR3 is TGTGCCAGCAGCGTAGGACTAGCGGGAGGAGAGACCCAGTACTTC. Translation gives CASSVGLAGGETQYF.

This rearrangement joins TRBV30 to TRBJ2-5, with a tentative D call TRBD1 (6 bases). This CDR3 has 15 amino acids. The germline CDR1 and CDR2 sequences are GTSNPN and SVGIG (reference sequence). V was trimmed by 0 bases and J by 5 bases, leaving 16 bases between them. CDR3 coding DNA: TGTGCCTGGAGTGTACCCCCCTCAGGGGCCGAGACCCAGTACTTC. Its protein is CAWSVPPSGAETQYF.

The J gene is TRBJ1-6, the V gene TRBV28, with TRBD1 as a possible D gene (6 bases). V was shortened by 2 bases and J by 0 bases, with 8 bases between the two germline ends. Germline assignment: CDR1 MDHEN and CDR2 SYDVKM. The CDR3 loop spans 16 amino acids. CDR3 in amino acids: CASSLDRSSYNSPLHF. CDR3 in DNA: TGTGCCAGCAGTTTAGACAGGAGCTCCTATAATTCACCCCTCCACTTT.

CDR3 protein: CASSYGQGATNEKLFF. For the CDR3, the DNA is TGTGCCAGCAGTTACGGACAGGGGGCAACTAATGAAAAACTGTTTTTT. The V gene is TRBV6-6, the J gene TRBJ1-4; 10 bases agree with TRBD1. The CDR3 runs 16 residues. V shed 2 bases, J shed 0 bases, and the junction held 0 bases outside the gene matches. Germline values: CDR1 MNHNY, CDR2 SVGAGI (reference sequence).

The chain links TRBV7-9 to TRBJ2-7; the D is unclear. The germline CDR1 and CDR2 sequences are SEHNR and FQNEAQ (reference sequence). The CDR3 length is 11 residues. Trimming pared 3 bases from V and 6 bases from J, leaving 6 bases between. This CDR3 reads CASSFLGEQYF. The CDR3, as DNA: TGTGCCAGCAGCTTTCTAGGCGAGCAGTACTTC. Full variable domain (rest looked up from reference TRBV7-9 and TRBJ2-7): DTGVSQNPRHKITKRGQNVTFRCDPISEHNRLYWYRQTLGQGPEFLTYFQNEAQLEKSRLLSDRFSAERPKGSFSTLEIQRTEQGDSAMYLCASSFLGEQYFGPGTRLTVT.

The chain couples TRBV28 to TRBJ2-3; maybe TRBD2 (6 bases). The germline V and J ends were trimmed by 6 bases and 0 bases, with 13 bases remaining between them. The length of the CDR3 is 15 residues. Per the germline V gene, CDR1 is MDHEN and CDR2 is SYDVKM. The CDR3 reads CASSHGTSSTDTQYF. As DNA, the CDR3 is TGTGCCAGCAGCCACGGGACTTCTAGCACAGATACGCAGTATTTT.

The sample holds one count of this clone. The chain is built from TRBV25-1 and TRBJ2-7, with D maybe TRBD2 (6 bases). Germline V gives CDR1 MGHDK, CDR2 SYGVNS. The CDR3 runs to 9 residues. The CDR3 region is CASSPEGRV. The CDR3 nucleotides read TGTGCCAGCAGTCCAGAGGGGAGGGTC.